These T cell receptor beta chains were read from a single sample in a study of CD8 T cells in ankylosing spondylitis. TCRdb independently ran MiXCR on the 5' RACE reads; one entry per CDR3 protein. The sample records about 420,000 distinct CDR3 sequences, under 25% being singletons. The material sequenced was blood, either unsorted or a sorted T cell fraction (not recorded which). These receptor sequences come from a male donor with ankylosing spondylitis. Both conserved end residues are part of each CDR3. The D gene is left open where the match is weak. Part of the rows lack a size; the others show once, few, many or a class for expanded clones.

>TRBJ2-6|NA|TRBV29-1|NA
TGCAGCGTTGAAGGGGGCCAATCTGGGGCCAACGTCCTGACTTTC
CSVEGGQSGANVLTF
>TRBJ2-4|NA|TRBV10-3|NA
TGTGCCATCAGTGATCTCCGAGCGAGGGGGGGGAACATTCAGTACTTC
CAISDLRARGGNIQYF
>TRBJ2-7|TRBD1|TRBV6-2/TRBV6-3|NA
TGTGCCAGCAGTAAATGGACAGGAACCTACGAGCAGTACTTC
CASSKWTGTYEQYF
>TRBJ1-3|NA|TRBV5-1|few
TGCGCCAGCAGCCAAGGAGTCTCTGGAAACACCATATATTTT
CASSQGVSGNTIYF
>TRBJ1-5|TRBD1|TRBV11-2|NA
TGTGCCAGCAGCTCGGGACCGGGACAGGGGATAGGCAATCAGCCCCAGCATTTT
CASSSGPGQGIGNQPQHF
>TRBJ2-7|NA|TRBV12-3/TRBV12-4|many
TGTGCCAGCAGTTTAATCCGGAGCTCCTACGAGCAGTACTTC
CASSLIRSSYEQYF
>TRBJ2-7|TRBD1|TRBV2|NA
TGTGCCAGCAACTTACAGGGGGCTGGCGAGCAGTACTTC
CASNLQGAGEQYF
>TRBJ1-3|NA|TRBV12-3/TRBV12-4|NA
TGTGCCAGCAGTTTAGGAGGACCACTCACCATATATTTT
CASSLGGPLTIYF
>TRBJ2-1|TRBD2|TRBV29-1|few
TGCAGCGTTGAAAAGGGACTAGCATATGAGCAGTTCTTC
CSVEKGLAYEQFF
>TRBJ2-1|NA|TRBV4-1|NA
TGCGCCAGCAGCAGAGGAAGATTGCAGTTCTTC
CASSRGRLQFF
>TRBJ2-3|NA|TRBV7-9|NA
TGTGCCAGCACCTCTCCGGGGGTGAGCACAGATACGCAGTATTTT
CASTSPGVSTDTQYF
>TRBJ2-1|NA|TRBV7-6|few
TGTGCCAGCAGCTACCTATCAAGCTCCTACAATGAGCAGTTCTTC
CASSYLSSSYNEQFF
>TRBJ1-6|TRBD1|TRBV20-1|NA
TGCAGTGCTAGAGCGGGACAGGGCTTGAGTTCACCCCTCCACTTT
CSARAGQGLSSPLHF
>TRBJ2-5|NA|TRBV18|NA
TGTGCCAGCTCACCTGGGGCAGGGCAAGAGACCCAGTACTTC
CASSPGAGQETQYF
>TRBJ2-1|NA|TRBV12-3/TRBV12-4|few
TGTGCCAGCAGTTTAAGGGGGGGCGAGGATGAGCAGTTCTTC
CASSLRGGEDEQFF
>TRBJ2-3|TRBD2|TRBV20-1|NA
TGCAGTGCTAGAGGGACTAGCGGACTAGGGGATACGCAGTATTTT
CSARGTSGLGDTQYF